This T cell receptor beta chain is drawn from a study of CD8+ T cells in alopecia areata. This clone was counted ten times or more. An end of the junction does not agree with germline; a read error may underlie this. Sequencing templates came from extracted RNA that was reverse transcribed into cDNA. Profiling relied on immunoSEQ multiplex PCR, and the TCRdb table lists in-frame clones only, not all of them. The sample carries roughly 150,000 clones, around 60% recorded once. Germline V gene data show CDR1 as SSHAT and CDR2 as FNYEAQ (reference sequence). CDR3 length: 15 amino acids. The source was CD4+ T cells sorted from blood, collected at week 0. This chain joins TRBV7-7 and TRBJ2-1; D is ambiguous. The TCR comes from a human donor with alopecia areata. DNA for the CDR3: TGTGCTAGCAGCTTCCGTGGAAGTTCCTACAATGAGCAGTTCTTC. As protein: CASSFRGSSYNEQFF. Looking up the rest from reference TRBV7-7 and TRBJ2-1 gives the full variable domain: GAGVSQSPRYKVTKRGQDVTLRCDPISSHATLYWYQQALGQGPEFLTYFNYEAQPDKSGLPSDRFSAERPEGSISTLTIQRTEQRDSAMYRCASSFRGSSYNEQFFGPGTRLTVL.